The 11 T cell receptor beta chains below were found in one sample sequenced in a study of blood T cell repertoires in COVID-19. Measured with immunoSEQ multiplex PCR; TCRdb has only the in-frame clones, and not every one. The data hold 150,000 to 200,000 clones, with around 84% observed a single time. The sequencing sample was made of peripheral blood. All receptors derive from a man aged 45-65 years with active or convalescent COVID-19.

The chain is built from TRBV3-1 (or the pseudogene TRBV3-2) and TRBJ2-3, with 8 bases fitting TRBD2. The CDR3 runs 15 residues. Looked up from germline, CDR1 is LGHDT and CDR2 is YNNKEL (reference sequence). V lost 1 base and J lost 8; bases outside the gene matches: 8. In nucleotides, the CDR3 is TGTGCCAGCAGCCAAGCGCGGGGGGTTTTCGGTACGCAGTATTTT. It specifies CASSQARGVFGTQYF.

The V and J genes are TRBV28 and TRBJ2-1; tentatively, D is TRBD2 (5 bases). There are 16 residues in the CDR3. Deletions cut 5 bases from V and 7 bases from J, with 21 bases between. CDR1 is MDHEN and CDR2 is SYDVKM in the germline V gene. The CDR3: CASSPPKGVGNNEQFF. The CDR3 bases are TGTGCCAGCAGTCCTCCAAAGGGAGTAGGAAATAATGAGCAGTTCTTC.

V gene TRBV3-1 (or the pseudogene TRBV3-2) combines with J gene TRBJ1-4, with a weak D call TRBD1 (5 bases). Between the trimmed V and J ends, which lost 3 bases and 7 bases, there was a span of 15 bases. The germline gives CDR1 LGHDT, CDR2 YNNKEL (reference sequence). The CDR3 spans 15 residues. CDR3 coding DNA: TGTGCCAGCAGCCATGCGGGGGGGTGGAGTGAAAAACTGTTTTTT. Its protein product is CASSHAGGWSEKLFF.

This clone was recorded a few times. The rearrangement uses TRBV15 and TRBJ1-2, with D possibly TRBD1 on 5 matching bases. Deletions cut 0 bases from V and 4 bases from J, with 18 bases between. Per germline, CDR1 LNHNV and CDR2 YYDKDF (reference sequence). The CDR3 has 17 residues. CDR3 sequence (DNA): TGTGCCACCAGCAGAGATCGTGCGGGGGTGAATGCCTATGGCTACACCTTC. It codes for CATSRDRAGVNAYGYTF. Together with reference TRBV15 and TRBJ1-2, the CDR3 gives the full variable domain: DAMVIQNPRYQVTQFGKPVTLSCSQTLNHNVMYWYQQKSSQAPKLLFHYYDKDFNNEADTPDNFQSRRPNTSFCFLDIRSPGLGDTAMYLCATSRDRAGVNAYGYTFGSGTRLTVV.

This clone was counted a few times. In nucleotides, the CDR3 is TGTGCCAGCGAGCGACAGGCCGTCGAGCAGTACTTC. Its translation: CASERQAVEQYF. V is TRBV21-1 and J is TRBJ2-7; the table's D call, TRBD1, has no DNA check behind it. TRBV21-1 is reported as a pseudogene. This CDR3 spans 12 amino acids.

This chain joins TRBV18 and TRBJ1-5; D possibly corresponds to TRBD1 (5 bases). CDR1 is KGHSH, CDR2 LQKENI, per germline. This CDR3 comprises 14 residues. Trimming left V 4 bases short and J 5 bases short, with 12 bases between. The CDR3 DNA reads as TGTGCCAGCTCACAGGGGCGAACGGATCAGCCCCAGCATTTT. Its translation: CASSQGRTDQPQHF.

This clone was recorded a few times. The genes are TRBV7-2 and TRBJ1-2; TRBD1 matches at 7 bases. CDR1 is SGHTA and CDR2 is FQGNSA in the germline V gene. The CDR3 has 16 residues. The V segment lost 5 bases and the J segment 1 base; nucleotides outside the gene matches: 10. The CDR3 loop reads CASSPQQGFHNYGYTF. The CDR3 nucleotides are TGTGCCAGCAGCCCCCAACAGGGGTTTCATAACTATGGCTACACCTTC.

The J gene is TRBJ1-3, the V gene TRBV7-9; weak D call: TRBD1 (5 bases). CDR1 and CDR2 (germline): SEHNR, FQNEAQ (reference sequence). The length of the CDR3 is 14 residues. Trimming stripped 5 bases from V and 1 base from J, with 9 bases between. The CDR3 spells CASSNRGSGNTIYF. CDR3 sequence (DNA): TGTGCCAGCAGCAATAGGGGATCTGGAAACACCATATATTTT.

This clone was seen only once. The rearrangement links TRBV6-5 to TRBJ1-6; no firm D call. The V end lost 8 bases, the J end lost 0 bases, and 5 bases lay between the germline ends. The V gene's germline CDR1 is MNHEY and CDR2 SVGAGI. The CDR3 spans 13 residues. CDR3 coding DNA: TGTGCCAGCGGCACCTCCTATAATTCACCCCTCCACTTT. Protein sequence: CASGTSYNSPLHF.

The V gene is TRBV18, the J gene TRBJ1-5; 7 bases are a match to TRBD1. Germline V lookup: CDR1 KGHSH, CDR2 LQKENI. Losses at the gene ends were 2 bases for V and 5 bases for J; bases not matched to a gene: 3. The length of the CDR3 is 14 residues. The DNA for the CDR3 is TGTGCCAGCTCACCAACAGGGGCTGATCAGCCCCAGCATTTT. It translates to CASSPTGADQPQHF.

This clone was seen a few times. V and J are TRBV5-4 and TRBJ1-5; 8 bases agree with TRBD1. V was pared by 3 bases and J by 2 bases, with 1 base of the junction left unmatched. The CDR3 consists of 14 residues. In germline, CDR1 is SGHNT, CDR2 YYREEE (reference sequence). The CDR3 region is CASSSGGGNQPQHF. In DNA form, the CDR3 reads TGTGCCAGCAGCTCAGGGGGCGGCAATCAGCCCCAGCATTTT.